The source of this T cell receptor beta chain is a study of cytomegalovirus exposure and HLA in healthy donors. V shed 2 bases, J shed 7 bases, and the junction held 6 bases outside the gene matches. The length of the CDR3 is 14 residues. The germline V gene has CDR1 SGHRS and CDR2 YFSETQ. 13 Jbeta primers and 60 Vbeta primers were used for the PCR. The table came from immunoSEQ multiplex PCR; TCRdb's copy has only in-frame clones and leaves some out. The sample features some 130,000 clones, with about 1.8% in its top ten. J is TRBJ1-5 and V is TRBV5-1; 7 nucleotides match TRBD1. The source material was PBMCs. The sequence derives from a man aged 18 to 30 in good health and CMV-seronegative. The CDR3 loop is CASSFYRGHQPQHF. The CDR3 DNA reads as TGCGCCAGCAGCTTTTACAGGGGACACCAGCCCCAGCATTTT. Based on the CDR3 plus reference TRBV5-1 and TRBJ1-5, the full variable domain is KAGVTQTPRYLIKTRGQQVTLSCSPISGHRSVSWYQQTPGQGLQFLFEYFSETQRNKGNFPGRFSGRQFSNSRSEMNVSTLELGDSALYLCASSFYRGHQPQHFGDGTRLSIL.